These 31 T cell receptor beta chains share one sample of origin, sequenced in a study of control samples from healthy donors and cancer patients. Assay used: immunoSEQ multiplex PCR; TCRdb lists only in-frame clones, some missing. The table shows roughly 400,000 clones, with over 75% occurring only once. The sample was PBMCs. All receptors derive from a man aged 40-49 years with head and neck cancer.

This clone was seen only once. The rearrangement joins TRBV5-1 to TRBJ2-3, with 7 bases lining up with TRBD2. Trimming removed 5 bases from V and 3 bases from J; junction bases left unmatched: 3. The CDR3 length is 13 residues. Germline values: CDR1 SGHRS, CDR2 YFSETQ. CDR3 sequence reads: CASRSGVTDTQYF. The CDR3 DNA is TGCGCCAGCAGAAGCGGGGTGACAGATACGCAGTATTTT.

The gene calls are TRBV24-1 and TRBJ2-3, with D hard to call. With 4 bases removed from V and 0 bases from J, the gap between germline ends came to 4 bases. The CDR3 is 13 amino acids. Germline V gene sequence: CDR1 KGHDR, CDR2 SFDVKD. In nucleotides, the CDR3 is TGTGCCACCAGTGAGGATAGCACAGATACGCAGTATTTT. Translating it yields CATSEDSTDTQYF.

The chain carries TRBV15 and TRBJ2-2; 9 nucleotides agree with TRBD1. Germline CDR1 is LNHNV and CDR2 is YYDKDF (reference sequence). Losses at the gene ends were 5 bases for V and 6 bases for J; bases not matched to a gene: 4. CDR3 size: 14 residues. In nucleotides, the CDR3 is TGTGCCACCAGCTTGGGACAGGGCGCCGGGGAGCTGTTTTTT. This encodes CATSLGQGAGELFF.

The V call is TRBV27, the J call TRBJ1-6, with 7 nucleotides matching TRBD1. V gave up 5 bases and J gave up 8 bases; unmatched junction bases: 12. Germline assignment: CDR1 MNHEY and CDR2 SMNVEV (reference sequence). CDR3 length: 16 residues. The CDR3: CASSPRTGGADSPLHF. CDR3 in DNA: TGTGCCAGCAGTCCAAGGACAGGAGGGGCCGATTCACCCCTCCACTTT.

The count of this clone is one. The CDR3 DNA is TGTGCCAGTAGTAGGGACACAGATACGCAGTATTTT. It codes for CASSRDTDTQYF. The chain employs TRBV2 and TRBJ2-3; D is undetermined. CDR3 length: 12 residues. V was cut by 9 bases and J by 2 bases, with 9 bases left in between. The germline V gene encodes CDR1 SNHLY and CDR2 FYNNEI.

The J gene is TRBJ1-2, the V gene TRBV5-1; TRBD1 aligns across 10 bases. Germline CDR1 and CDR2: SGHRS and YFSETQ. V lost 5 bases and J lost 4; bases outside the gene matches: 8. This CDR3 region has 15 residues. The CDR3 is CASRPGQGGSYGYTF. CDR3 DNA sequence: TGCGCCAGCAGACCCGGACAGGGGGGTAGCTATGGCTACACCTTC.

This clone occurred once. The chain joins TRBV9 to TRBJ2-6; tentatively, D is TRBD1 or TRBD2 (5 bases each). Between the trimmed V and J ends, which lost 0 bases and 0 bases, there was a span of 13 bases. Germline CDR1 SGDLS, CDR2 YYNGEE. The CDR3 length is 18 residues. The DNA of the CDR3 is TGTGCCAGCAGCGTAGGTGGCAGGGAGCACTCTGGGGCCAACGTCCTGACTTTC. Its translation: CASSVGGREHSGANVLTF. The full variable domain, with the rest looked up from reference TRBV9 and TRBJ2-6, is DSGVTQTPKHLITATGQRVTLRCSPRSGDLSVYWYQQSLDQGLQFLIQYYNGEERAKGNILERFSAQQFPDLHSELNLSSLELGDSALYFCASSVGGREHSGANVLTFGAGSRLTVL.

This chain connects TRBV27 to TRBJ2-5; D perhaps matches TRBD2 (5 bases). This CDR3 has 14 amino acids. V shed 3 bases and J shed 5 bases, with 13 bases lying between them. Germline assignment: CDR1 MNHEY and CDR2 SMNVEV (reference sequence). CDR3 loop: CASSFVTGSETQYF. The DNA of the CDR3 is TGTGCCAGCAGTTTCGTGACGGGATCGGAGACCCAGTACTTC.

The rearrangement uses TRBV18 and TRBJ2-7; D may be TRBD2 (5 bases). The V end lost 2 bases, the J end lost 4 bases, and 15 bases lay between the germline ends. There are 15 residues in the CDR3. Germline V gene data show CDR1 as KGHSH and CDR2 as LQKENI. The CDR3 reads CASSPLTGSMYEQYF. In DNA form, the CDR3 reads TGTGCCAGCTCACCATTAACGGGAAGCATGTACGAGCAGTACTTC.

The chain combines TRBV10-3 with TRBJ2-7; 7 bases are a match to TRBD2. The junction had 9 bases not matched to a gene; V was cut back by 10 bases and J by 3 bases. The CDR3 extends over 13 amino acids. Germline CDR1 and CDR2: ENHRY and SYGVKD. The CDR3 DNA reads as TGTGCCAACGGGGAGGGGCAGGGCTACGAGCAGTACTTC. Translating gives CANGEGQGYEQYF.

This clone occurred once. The CDR3 sequence is CATSDTGATETQYF. The DNA of the CDR3 is TGTGCCACCAGTGATACCGGGGCTACCGAGACCCAGTACTTC. V gene TRBV24-1 combines with J gene TRBJ2-5; D possibly matches TRBD1 or TRBD2 (5 bases each). V was shortened by 3 bases and J by 5 bases, with 12 bases between the two germline ends. The germline V gene encodes CDR1 KGHDR and CDR2 SFDVKD. CDR3 length: 14 residues.

In this sample, this clone turned up a few times. The chain is built from TRBV19 and TRBJ2-5, with 9 bases lining up with TRBD1. V shed 4 bases, J shed 5 bases, and the junction held 8 bases outside the gene matches. The CDR3 has 15 residues. Germline V gene data show CDR1 as LNHDA and CDR2 as SQIVND (reference sequence). CDR3 amino acids: CASSTQDRGWETQYF. In DNA, the CDR3 is TGTGCCAGTAGTACCCAGGACAGGGGCTGGGAGACCCAGTACTTC.

The chain has TRBV4-3 and TRBJ1-1, with D tentatively TRBD1 (5 bases). CDR3 length: 15 amino acids. Germline-derived CDR1 and CDR2 are LGHNA and YSLEER. Trimming took 2 bases from V and 6 from J, leaving 16 bases between them. The CDR3 loop is CASSQLPGERAEAFF. CDR3 bases: TGCGCCAGCAGCCAACTCCCGGGGGAGAGAGCTGAAGCTTTCTTT.

The chain joins TRBV28 to TRBJ1-2; 8 positions agree with TRBD1. The V and J ends lost 0 bases and 5 bases, in that order; junction bases with no gene match: 5. Looked up from germline, CDR1 is MDHEN and CDR2 is SYDVKM. The CDR3 is 15 amino acids. CDR3 bases: TGTGCCAGCAGTTTATGGGCCAACAGGGGGTATGGCTACACCTTC. Translated, it gives CASSLWANRGYGYTF.

The rearrangement joins TRBV11-2 to TRBJ2-2; the match to TRBD1 covers 9 bases. This CDR3 is built from 15 residues. Germline V lookup: CDR1 SGHAT, CDR2 FQNNGV. Germline trimming cut 5 bases from V and 4 bases from J; bases unmatched to any gene: 5. In DNA, the CDR3 is TGTGCCAGCAGCCCCATGACAGGGGGCACCGGGGAGCTGTTTTTT. It codes for CASSPMTGGTGELFF.

This clone was observed once. The V call is TRBV7-2, the J call TRBJ2-7, with TRBD1 matching over 7 bases. Trimming took 5 bases from V and 0 from J; bases not matched to a gene: 7. CDR3 size: 15 residues. In germline, CDR1 is SGHTA, CDR2 FQGNSA. The CDR3 nucleotides are TGTGCCAGCAGCCCGGCAGGGGGTCACTCCTACGAGCAGTACTTC. Protein sequence: CASSPAGGHSYEQYF.

The chain carries TRBV12-3 or TRBV12-4 and TRBJ2-5; D is unresolved. The CDR3 is made up of 12 amino acids. The V end lost 2 bases, the J end lost 5 bases, and 6 bases lay between the germline ends. The CDR3 DNA sequence: TGTGCCAGCAGTTTATACGGGGAGACCCAGTACTTC. Encoded protein: CASSLYGETQYF.

CDR3 sequence (DNA): TGTGCCAGCAGCCTCGGACTAGCGGGGGGCCTCTCGAGGGAGCAGTTCTTC. Its translation: CASSLGLAGGLSREQFF. V gene TRBV3-1 (or the pseudogene TRBV3-2) combines with J gene TRBJ2-1; 14 bases agree with TRBD2. The CDR3 is 17 residues long. The ends lost 4 bases at V and 10 bases at J; junction bases unmatched: 12. Germline V lookup: CDR1 LGHDT, CDR2 YNNKEL (reference sequence).

The gene calls are TRBV5-8 and TRBJ1-4; 7 bases map to TRBD1. The CDR3 length is 19 residues. V lost 3 bases to trimming and J lost 5 bases; unmatched junction nucleotides: 19. Germline lookup yields CDR1 SGHTS and CDR2 YDEGEE. CDR3 sequence reads: CASSWGFHSLQGQNEKLFF. The CDR3 DNA follows: TGTGCCAGCAGCTGGGGGTTTCACTCCTTACAGGGGCAAAATGAAAAACTGTTTTTT.

The genes are TRBV7-3 and TRBJ1-5, with D unclear. Trimming cost V 1 base and J 6 bases, with 7 bases left between them. This CDR3 is built from 13 residues. Germline lookup yields CDR1 SGHTA and CDR2 FQGTGA. This CDR3 is CASSLMLGQPQHF. The CDR3 nucleotides read TGTGCCAGCAGCTTAATGTTGGGTCAGCCCCAGCATTTT.

This clone was counted a single time. The gene calls are TRBV28 and TRBJ2-7, with 8 bases matching TRBD1. The CDR3 is 15 residues long. Per the germline V gene, CDR1 is MDHEN and CDR2 is SYDVKM. V was pared by 7 bases and J by 4 bases, with 12 bases of the junction left unmatched. The CDR3 loop is CASKVHGQGGYEQYF. The CDR3, as DNA: TGTGCCAGCAAGGTGCATGGACAGGGAGGTTACGAGCAGTACTTC.

To note about this clone: At one end the junction does not follow the germline gene, possibly because of a read error. This chain uses TRBV7-7 with TRBJ2-5; 9 bases are a match to TRBD1. This CDR3 spans 15 amino acids. Germline V lookup: CDR1 SSHAT, CDR2 FNYEAQ (reference sequence). CDR3 bases: TGTGCTAGCAGTATCACAGGGGGCAAAGGAGAGACCCAGTACTTC. Protein sequence: CASSITGGKGETQYF.

The chain uses TRBV6-4 and TRBJ1-1; D gene uncertain. Trimming shortened V by 6 bases and J by 4 bases, and 15 bases separated the two germline ends. Germline CDR1 reads MRHNA; CDR2 reads SNTAGT. The CDR3 contains 14 residues. The CDR3 DNA reads as TGTGCCAGCAGACCGACCCATGGAGGCACTGAAGCTTTCTTT. It specifies CASRPTHGGTEAFF.

The table lists this clone with a few counts. The chain employs TRBV6-5 and TRBJ1-5; D is perhaps TRBD1 (6 bases). V was trimmed by 6 bases and J by 2 bases, leaving 14 bases between them. The germline V gene has CDR1 MNHEY and CDR2 SVGAGI. This CDR3 comprises 15 residues. The CDR3 sequence is CASRGALYGNQPQHF. The DNA of the CDR3 is TGTGCCAGCAGGGGGGCGTTATATGGCAATCAGCCCCAGCATTTT.

This chain uses TRBV11-2 with TRBJ2-5; possibly TRBD1 for D (5 bases). This CDR3 region has 15 residues. V lost 1 base to trimming and J lost 4 bases, with 13 bases between them. Germline values: CDR1 SGHAT, CDR2 FQNNGV. For the CDR3, the DNA is TGTGCCAGCAGCTTAGGTCAGGGAATCGGAGAGACCCAGTACTTC. Translated, it gives CASSLGQGIGETQYF.

V usage is TRBV6-2 or TRBV6-3 and J usage is TRBJ1-1; TRBD1 aligns across 9 bases. J gave up 3 bases and V 4 bases, and 9 bases lay outside the gene matches. CDR1 MNHEY and CDR2 SVGEGT come from the germline V gene. The CDR3 covers 16 residues. CDR3 sequence: CASSFPPGTGYTEAFF. The CDR3 bases are TGTGCCAGCAGTTTTCCTCCCGGGACAGGGTACACTGAAGCTTTCTTT.

The table lists this clone with a count of one. The CDR3 coding sequence is TGTGCCAGCAGCTTACTAGCGGGAGGTAGCGCCTACAATGAGCAGTTCTTC. This translates into CASSLLAGGSAYNEQFF. The V and J genes are TRBV7-3 and TRBJ2-1; 11 positions agree with TRBD2. V shed 2 bases and J 2 bases; nucleotides not matched to a gene: 5. There are 17 residues in the CDR3. Germline lookup yields CDR1 SGHTA and CDR2 FQGTGA.

The chain recombines TRBV9 with TRBJ1-2; D gene unclear. V gave up 5 bases and J gave up 7 bases, with 15 bases separating them. This CDR3 has 13 residues. From germline, CDR1 is SGDLS and CDR2 YYNGEE. CDR3 region: CASRERYDGGYTF. The CDR3 nucleotides are TGTGCCAGCAGGGAGAGGTACGACGGTGGCTACACCTTC.

V is TRBV5-5 and J is TRBJ1-3; the match to TRBD1 covers 7 bases. Germline assignment: CDR1 SGHKS and CDR2 YYEKEE (reference sequence). J lost 2 bases, V lost 4 bases, and 6 bases had no gene match. The CDR3 sequence is 15 residues long. As DNA, the CDR3 is TGTGCCAGCAGCCAAGGGGGCTTCCCTGGAAACACCATATATTTT. Protein sequence: CASSQGGFPGNTIYF.

In its sample, this clone was seen once. The gene calls are TRBV28 and TRBJ1-1; D not certain. Trimming pared 6 bases from V and 0 bases from J, leaving 14 bases between. The CDR3 runs to 15 residues. Germline V lookup: CDR1 MDHEN, CDR2 SYDVKM. CDR3 DNA: TGTGCCAGCAGCTCCAAAGGTATTATGAACACTGAAGCTTTCTTT. Translated, it gives CASSSKGIMNTEAFF.

The J gene is TRBJ1-2, the V gene TRBV4-2; D gene ambiguous. V was trimmed by 6 bases and J by 2 bases, leaving 16 bases between them. Germline CDR1 is LGHNA and CDR2 is YNFKEQ. The CDR3 covers 15 residues. The CDR3 is CASSPIGPLNYGYTF. Written as DNA, the CDR3 is TGTGCCAGCAGTCCGATAGGGCCGTTAAACTATGGCTACACCTTC.